The 26 T cell receptor beta chains presented below share a single source sample, sequenced in a study of T-cell memory formation after mild COVID-19 (dated by TCRdb to the early 2020s). Receptor amplification or capture employed 5' RACE. The listed sequencing device is Illumina NovaSeq 6000. TCRdb reprocessed the public reads (quality trimming at Q25 with fastp, clone calling with MiXCR) and kept in-frame beta chains. Each entry is one CDR3 protein sequence, shown with its most common DNA and genes. The sample table contains 550,000 to 600,000 distinct CDR3 sequences; only one count was recorded for roughly 17% of them. The ten largest clones take up about 7.4% of the sample. The sequencing input was PBMCs or a T cell subset sorted from them (not recorded which). These receptors were collected from an adult woman who had mild COVID-19 (a few samples of this study predate the infection). The sample titles of this study are shuffled in the database, so cell type and time point are left out; the donor was told from shared clones.

The chain recombines TRBV11-2 with TRBJ2-7; D remains ambiguous. Trimming pared 5 bases from V and 6 bases from J, leaving 8 bases between. CDR1 and CDR2 (germline): SGHAT, FQNNGV. This CDR3 has 11 amino acids. DNA for the CDR3: TGTGCCAGCAGCGTAACAAGCGAGCAGTACTTC. Its protein product is CASSVTSEQYF.

The chain has TRBV2 and TRBJ2-5, with 12 bases that match TRBD2. The CDR3 sequence is 15 residues long. V dropped 1 base and J dropped 3; count of bases not matched to a gene: 0. CDR1 is SNHLY and CDR2 is FYNNEI in the germline V gene. CDR3 sequence: CASSEGLAGEETQYF. The CDR3 nucleotides are TGTGCCAGCAGTGAAGGACTAGCGGGGGAAGAGACCCAGTACTTC.

The chain recombines TRBV7-8 with TRBJ2-1; D possibly corresponds to TRBD2 (6 bases). This CDR3 has 18 amino acids. Germline CDR1 SGHVS, CDR2 FQNEAQ. With 4 bases removed from V and 5 bases from J, the gap between germline ends came to 24 bases. The CDR3 sequence is CASSSSPTGLLGHNEQFF. The DNA of the CDR3 is TGTGCCAGCAGCTCGTCACCGACGGGACTCCTGGGCCACAATGAGCAGTTCTTC.

A few counts support this clonotype. The chain has TRBV24-1 and TRBJ2-3; 11 bases agree with TRBD2. The CDR3 runs to 17 residues. J was trimmed by 2 bases and V by 1 base; bases with no gene match: 4. The germline V gene encodes CDR1 KGHDR and CDR2 SFDVKD. CDR3 protein: CATSDFTSGSITDTQYF. CDR3 nucleotide sequence: TGTGCCACCAGTGATTTTACTAGCGGGAGTATCACAGATACGCAGTATTTT.

This clonotype was counted only a few times. The genes are TRBV6-6 and TRBJ1-2, with TRBD1 as a possible D gene (6 bases). Germline V gene sequence: CDR1 MNHNY, CDR2 SVGAGI (reference sequence). V gave up 6 bases and J gave up 9 bases, with 29 bases separating them. The CDR3 is 17 amino acids. The DNA of the CDR3 is TGTGCCAGCAGACCCGGATGGGGGGCCGGCACGATAGTCAGCTACACCTTC. Translated: CASRPGWGAGTIVSYTF.

V is TRBV6-2 or TRBV6-3 and J is TRBJ2-7; no reliable D call. Germline assignment: CDR1 MNHEY and CDR2 SVGEGT. This CDR3 is built from 13 residues. V lost 5 bases and J lost 4, with 12 bases in between. The CDR3 nucleotides read TGTGCCAGCAGTACCCTCTATCAGTACGAGCAGTACTTC. Translating it yields CASSTLYQYEQYF.

This clonotype was found a few times. The CDR3 is CAWSKDENYGYTF. For the CDR3, the DNA is TGTGCCTGGAGCAAGGACGAGAACTATGGCTACACCTTC. The V and J genes are TRBV30 and TRBJ1-2; D unresolved. The CDR3 totals 13 residues. V was pared by 3 bases and J by 2 bases, with 10 bases between. CDR1 is GTSNPN and CDR2 is SVGIG in the germline V gene (reference sequence).

The V call is TRBV4-1, the J call TRBJ2-2, with 8 bases matching TRBD1. Trimming took 0 bases from V and 6 from J; bases not matched to a gene: 6. Germline CDR1 MGHRA, CDR2 YSYEKL. The CDR3 consists of 16 residues. In DNA, the CDR3 is TGCGCCAGCAGCCAAGATAGACAGGGGACGGCCGGGGAGCTGTTTTTT. Translating it yields CASSQDRQGTAGELFF.

Only a few counts were recorded for this clonotype. This CDR3 is CASSFTGEYSGELFF. CDR3 nucleotide sequence: TGTGCCAGCAGTTTTACAGGGGAATATTCCGGGGAGCTGTTTTTT. This chain uses TRBV6-6 with TRBJ2-2, with 7 bases matching TRBD1. CDR1 is MNHNY, CDR2 SVGAGI, per germline (reference sequence). The CDR3 is made up of 15 amino acids. V shed 4 bases and J 6 bases; nucleotides not matched to a gene: 8.

This clonotype was counted between two and nine times. The CDR3 region has the DNA TGTGCCAGCAGCGTAGCAGTGGGCCAAGAGACCCAGTACTTC. Its protein product is CASSVAVGQETQYF. The rearrangement uses TRBV9 and TRBJ2-5; D unresolved. With 0 bases removed from V and 1 base from J, the gap between germline ends came to 7 bases. This CDR3 spans 14 amino acids. The germline V gene has CDR1 SGDLS and CDR2 YYNGEE. Supplemented by reference TRBV9 and TRBJ2-5, the full variable domain reads DSGVTQTPKHLITATGQRVTLRCSPRSGDLSVYWYQQSLDQGLQFLIQYYNGEERAKGNILERFSAQQFPDLHSELNLSSLELGDSALYFCASSVAVGQETQYFGPGTRLLVL.

The chain employs TRBV5-5 and TRBJ2-7; tentatively, D is TRBD2 (6 bases). Germline V gene lookup returns CDR1 SGHKS and CDR2 YYEKEE (reference sequence). V shed 3 bases and J shed 0 bases, with 10 bases lying between them. The CDR3 sequence is 14 residues long. The CDR3 sequence is CASSSPDYSYEQYF. CDR3 nucleotides: TGTGCCAGCAGCTCTCCGGACTACTCCTACGAGCAGTACTTC.

Written as DNA, the CDR3 is TGTGCCAGCAGGCACAGGGAAGATGACTATGGCTACACCTTC. This codes for CASRHREDDYGYTF. The chain employs TRBV7-9 and TRBJ1-2; tentatively, D is TRBD1 (6 bases). The CDR3 runs to 14 residues. Deletions cut 6 bases from V and 3 bases from J, with 14 bases between. Looked up from germline, CDR1 is SEHNR and CDR2 is FQNEAQ (reference sequence).

The chain links TRBV30 to TRBJ1-5; D possibly corresponds to TRBD1 (6 bases). The CDR3 extends over 14 amino acids. Trimming cost V 4 bases and J 7 bases, with 17 bases left between them. Germline V CDR1 and CDR2: GTSNPN, SVGIG (reference sequence). CDR3 amino acids: CAWMGEGGTQPQHF. The CDR3 DNA follows: TGTGCCTGGATGGGGGAGGGGGGGACCCAGCCCCAGCATTTT. Filled out from reference TRBV30 and TRBJ1-5, the complete variable domain reads SQTIHQWPATLVQPVGSPLSLECTVEGTSNPNLYWYRQAAGRGLQLLFYSVGIGQISSEVPQNLSASRPQDRQFILSSKKLLLSDSGFYLCAWMGEGGTQPQHFGDGTRLSIL.

The chain couples TRBV14 to TRBJ2-5; 8 bases are a match to TRBD2. This CDR3 has 16 amino acids. The J segment lost 3 bases and the V segment lost 3 bases, leaving 9 bases of the junction unmatched. CDR1 is SGHDN, CDR2 FVKESK, per germline. Written as DNA, the CDR3 is TGTGCCAGCAGCCACCTGGAGATAGCGGGGAAAGAGACCCAGTACTTC. Protein sequence: CASSHLEIAGKETQYF.

The genes are TRBV6-2 or TRBV6-3 and TRBJ2-4, with 7 bases fitting TRBD1. The CDR3 covers 12 residues. Germline CDR1 and CDR2: MNHEY and SVGEGT. Trimming cost V 5 bases and J 8 bases; bases outside gene matches: 3. The CDR3 region has the DNA TGTGCCAGCAGTACAGGGGTGGACATTCAGTACTTC. This sequence encodes CASSTGVDIQYF.

V and J are TRBV7-8 and TRBJ2-3, with TRBD2 identical over 7 bases. Germline V lookup: CDR1 SGHVS, CDR2 FQNEAQ. This CDR3 contains 14 residues. V gave up 5 bases and J gave up 4 bases; unmatched junction bases: 6. CDR3 loop: CASSPREFADTQYF. Written as DNA, the CDR3 is TGTGCCAGCAGCCCGCGGGAGTTCGCAGATACGCAGTATTTT.

The J gene is TRBJ2-5, the V gene TRBV12-3 or TRBV12-4; D unclear. The CDR3 contains 14 residues. The V end was cut by 5 bases, the J end by 2 bases, with 12 bases between. CDR3 bases: TGTGCCAGCAGTGTCTCGGGCATGCAAGAGACCCAGTACTTC. Translation gives CASSVSGMQETQYF.

The rearrangement uses TRBV20-1 and TRBJ2-7, with 7 nucleotides matching TRBD1. V was pared by 5 bases and J by 0 bases, with 4 bases of the junction left unmatched. Germline lookup yields CDR1 DFQATT and CDR2 SNEGSKA (reference sequence). There are 13 residues in the CDR3. The CDR3 region is CSAGRDSSYEQYF. In DNA, the CDR3 is TGCAGTGCTGGAAGGGACAGCTCCTACGAGCAGTACTTC.

This clonotype has a count of ten or more. The chain uses TRBV20-1 and TRBJ2-5; 10 bases map to TRBD2. The trim removed 3 bases at V and 5 bases at J, leaving 15 bases unmatched. Germline V gene data show CDR1 as DFQATT and CDR2 as SNEGSKA (reference sequence). CDR3 size: 17 residues. As DNA, the CDR3 is TGCAGTGCTAGTCCCGACCAGCAGCGGGGGGGTACGGAGACCCAGTACTTC. Protein product: CSASPDQQRGGTETQYF.

This clonotype showed up just a few times. The chain combines TRBV5-1 with TRBJ2-1; D is uncertain. The CDR3 sequence is 15 residues long. CDR1 is SGHRS and CDR2 is YFSETQ in the germline V gene. V was clipped by 0 bases and J by 7 bases, with 14 bases between them. Here the CDR3 reads CASSLGHRDWNEQFF. Written as DNA, the CDR3 is TGCGCCAGCAGCTTGGGGCACCGCGACTGGAATGAGCAGTTCTTC.

This clonotype occurred a few times. The rearrangement joins TRBV20-1 to TRBJ1-5; 12 positions agree with TRBD1. CDR1 and CDR2 (germline): DFQATT, SNEGSKA (reference sequence). V gave up 6 bases and J gave up 1 base; unmatched junction bases: 13. This CDR3 is built from 18 residues. The DNA for the CDR3 is TGCAGTGCACCCAACCTCCGGGACAGGGGGCTGAGCAATCAGCCCCAGCATTTT. Amino acid sequence: CSAPNLRDRGLSNQPQHF.

This clonotype was picked up a small number of times. CDR3 protein: CASSPRDPSSGANVLTF. For the CDR3, the DNA is TGTGCCAGCAGCCCCCGGGACCCCAGCTCTGGGGCCAACGTCCTGACTTTC. The gene calls are TRBV7-9 and TRBJ2-6, with D perhaps assigned TRBD1 or TRBD2 (5 bases each). Germline V gives CDR1 SEHNR, CDR2 FQNEAQ (reference sequence). The CDR3 loop spans 17 amino acids. With 5 bases removed from V and 0 bases from J, the gap between germline ends came to 14 bases.

This chain joins TRBV6-6 and TRBJ2-5; D is ambiguous. Trimming took off 7 bases at V and 2 bases at J, with 17 bases between the two ends. Germline CDR1 reads MNHNY; CDR2 reads SVGAGI (reference sequence). CDR3 length: 15 residues. For the CDR3, the DNA is TGTGCCAGCATTTCGCTCTTAGGGATGCAAGAGACCCAGTACTTC. Its translation: CASISLLGMQETQYF.

The rearrangement links TRBV6-4 to TRBJ2-3; D is perhaps TRBD1 (6 bases). The V gene's germline CDR1 is MRHNA and CDR2 SNTAGT. V was pared by 6 bases and J by 3 bases, with 19 bases between. This CDR3 has 16 amino acids. CDR3 sequence: CASSPGQSLGTDTQYF. In DNA, the CDR3 is TGTGCCAGCAGCCCCGGACAGTCCCTGGGGACAGATACGCAGTATTTT.

This clonotype was detected many times. The rearrangement uses TRBV19 and TRBJ2-2; D not resolved. Germline CDR1 reads LNHDA; CDR2 reads SQIVND (reference sequence). The CDR3 runs 12 residues. Trimming removed 6 bases from V and 1 base from J, with 3 bases in between. CDR3 bases: TGTGCCAGTAGCGAGAACACCGGGGAGCTGTTTTTT. It yields the protein CASSENTGELFF.

The CDR3 coding sequence is TGTGCCATCAGTGAGACAGGAATCAACTATGGCTACACCTTC. This encodes CAISETGINYGYTF. This chain connects TRBV10-3 to TRBJ1-2, with a weak D call TRBD1 (5 bases). V lost 2 bases to trimming and J lost 2 bases, with 9 bases between them. The germline V gene encodes CDR1 ENHRY and CDR2 SYGVKD. This CDR3 spans 14 amino acids.